Following are 17 T cell receptor beta chains from one sample sequenced in a study of CD8 T cells in Susac syndrome. The authors reverse transcribed roughly 0.5 to 1 ug RNA with random hexamers. TCRdb passed the immunoSEQ multiplex PCR reads through MiXCR, listing each CDR3 protein once. The sample records roughly 170,000 distinct CDR3 sequences, 80% to 95% being singletons. Source material: CD4+ T cells from PBMCs. These receptors all stem from a human donor with multiple sclerosis.

This chain links TRBV7-2 with TRBJ2-3; TRBD2 might be the D (5 bases). CDR1 is SGHTA and CDR2 is FQGNSA in the germline V gene. The CDR3 extends over 16 amino acids. V lost 5 bases and J 6 bases, leaving 21 bases between the germline ends. CDR3 nucleotide sequence: TGTGCCAGCAGCCCACCTTTGGGGTTAGGCGGGGATACGCAGTATTTT. Translated: CASSPPLGLGGDTQYF.

This chain links TRBV27 with TRBJ1-5; no clear D gene. V gave up 8 bases and J gave up 4 bases, with 9 bases separating them. The CDR3 extends over 12 amino acids. The germline gives CDR1 MNHEY, CDR2 SMNVEV (reference sequence). CDR3: CASGVANQPQHF. For the CDR3, the DNA is TGTGCCAGCGGGGTTGCTAATCAGCCCCAGCATTTT.

V is TRBV20-1 and J is TRBJ1-2; D unclear. The CDR3 is 14 amino acids. V was pared by 0 bases and J by 4 bases, with 12 bases between. From germline, CDR1 is DFQATT and CDR2 SNEGSKA (reference sequence). The CDR3 region has the DNA TGCAGTGCTAGAGATAGAGGTGGGGTCTATGGCTACACCTTC. Its translation: CSARDRGGVYGYTF.

This clonotype was picked up one time. The DNA of the CDR3 is TGCGCCAGCAGCTTGTCGCGGGGGCTTAACATTCAGTACTTC. This sequence encodes CASSLSRGLNIQYF. This sequence joins TRBV5-1 and TRBJ2-4, with a weak D call TRBD2 (7 bases). The CDR3 is made up of 14 amino acids. Trimming took off 1 base at V and 7 bases at J, with 12 bases between the two ends. Germline CDR1 SGHRS, CDR2 YFSETQ.

The V and J genes are TRBV12-3 or TRBV12-4 and TRBJ2-5; D unresolved. Trimming removed 6 bases at V and 5 bases at J, with 19 bases between. This CDR3 has 15 amino acids. The CDR3 sequence: CASSSSLTATETQYF. Written as DNA, the CDR3 is TGTGCCAGCAGCTCCTCGCTGACCGCGACGGAGACCCAGTACTTC.

CDR3 DNA sequence: TGTGCCAGCAGCCCGCGACTAGCGGCCAACTACAATGAGCAGTTCTTC. It codes for CASSPRLAANYNEQFF. The chain is built from TRBV3-1 and TRBJ2-1, with 9 bases fitting TRBD2. Unmatched junction bases numbered 7, after V lost 4 bases and J lost 3 bases. This CDR3 is 16 amino acids long. Per germline, CDR1 LGHDT and CDR2 YNNKEL (reference sequence).

The V gene is TRBV6-2 or TRBV6-3, the J gene TRBJ2-3; 11 bases map to TRBD2. Trimming removed 10 bases from V and 5 bases from J; junction bases left unmatched: 8. Germline-derived CDR1 and CDR2 are MNHEY and SVGEGT. This CDR3 has 14 amino acids. CDR3 coding DNA: TGTGCCACCACCCTAGCGGGAGGAGGAGATACGCAGTATTTT. Protein: CATTLAGGGDTQYF.

This chain uses TRBV18 with TRBJ1-2, with 8 positions matching TRBD1. With V trimmed by 3 bases and J by 5 bases, 8 bases remained unmatched. The CDR3 is 15 residues long. The germline V gene encodes CDR1 KGHSH and CDR2 LQKENI. CDR3 bases: TGTGCCAGCTCACCTGGACAGGGACCCTCTTATGGCTACACCTTC. It encodes CASSPGQGPSYGYTF.

The chain combines TRBV29-1 with TRBJ1-1, with 7 bases matching TRBD1. The CDR3 runs 13 residues. The J segment lost 1 base and the V segment lost 4 bases, leaving 3 bases of the junction unmatched. Germline assignment: CDR1 SQVTM and CDR2 ANQGSEA. The CDR3 sequence is CSVARQGNTEAFF. The CDR3 region has the DNA TGCAGCGTTGCCAGACAGGGGAACACTGAAGCTTTCTTT.

The chain recombines TRBV27 with TRBJ1-2; 7 bases line up with TRBD1. This CDR3 has 13 amino acids. The V and J ends lost 5 bases and 2 bases, in that order; junction bases with no gene match: 2. Germline values: CDR1 MNHEY, CDR2 SMNVEV (reference sequence). The CDR3 sequence: CASSRGGNYGYTF. As DNA, the CDR3 is TGTGCCAGCAGTCGAGGGGGCAACTATGGCTACACCTTC.

The sample holds one count of this clonotype. CDR3 region: CASSPLDDLQETQYF. In DNA form, the CDR3 reads TGTGCCAGCAGTCCCCTGGACGACCTACAAGAGACCCAGTACTTC. The V call is TRBV28, the J call TRBJ2-5, with unresolved D. Trimming took 5 bases from V and 2 from J, leaving 15 bases between them. Germline V gene data show CDR1 as MDHEN and CDR2 as SYDVKM. This CDR3 is built from 15 residues.

The rearrangement links TRBV28 to TRBJ2-7; TRBD1 aligns across 7 bases. The V and J ends lost 1 base and 6 bases, in that order; junction bases with no gene match: 9. This CDR3 has 15 residues. The V gene's germline CDR1 is MDHEN and CDR2 SYDVKM. CDR3 residues: CASSLLTGSLSEQYF. The CDR3 DNA follows: TGTGCCAGCAGTTTATTGACAGGGTCTCTGAGCGAGCAGTACTTC.

This clonotype showed up just once. The chain has TRBV10-3 and TRBJ2-3; the match to TRBD2 covers 9 bases. This CDR3 has 17 residues. J gave up 4 bases and V 4 bases, and 12 bases lay outside the gene matches. Germline CDR1 is ENHRY and CDR2 is SYGVKD. The CDR3 nucleotides read TGTGCCATCAGTGGAGCCCGTTTGCGGGGGGGCGCAGATACGCAGTATTTT. Its protein product is CAISGARLRGGADTQYF.

The chain links TRBV5-4 to TRBJ2-7; 9 nucleotides match TRBD2. In germline, CDR1 is SGHNT, CDR2 YYREEE (reference sequence). Trimming at V came to 4 bases and at J to 7 bases, leaving 12 bases not matched to a gene. This CDR3 is built from 15 residues. DNA for the CDR3: TGTGCCAGCAGCCCGGGGGCGGGAGGGCCTCGGGAGCAGTACTTC. This sequence encodes CASSPGAGGPREQYF.

The V call is TRBV11-2, the J call TRBJ2-7, with TRBD2 matching 7 bases. The CDR3 totals 12 residues. Germline V gene data show CDR1 as SGHAT and CDR2 as FQNNGV. J gave up 9 bases and V 1 base, and 3 bases lay outside the gene matches. Here the CDR3 DNA reads TGTGCCAGCAGCTTAGGGGAGGGTTTGCAGTACTTC. Amino acid sequence: CASSLGEGLQYF.

The chain uses TRBV7-2 and TRBJ2-7, with D possibly matching TRBD2 (6 bases). CDR1 is SGHTA, CDR2 FQGNSA, per germline. V was pared by 5 bases and J by 4 bases, with 18 bases between. This CDR3 is 15 amino acids long. The CDR3 DNA sequence: TGTGCCAGCAGCCCCCCGGACCGGAGGGGATACGAGCAGTACTTC. This gives the protein CASSPPDRRGYEQYF.

The genes are TRBV7-3 and TRBJ2-5, with a tentative D call TRBD2 (6 bases). Trimming stripped 1 base from V and 6 bases from J, with 9 bases between. The CDR3 extends over 13 amino acids. The V gene's germline CDR1 is SGHTA and CDR2 FQGTGA. CDR3 bases: TGTGCCAGCAGCTTAAGGGGGGAAAAGACCCAGTACTTC. It translates to CASSLRGEKTQYF.